This T cell receptor beta chain is from a study of shared clonotypes between healthy human individuals. Study-wide points: Even with large depth, rarefaction showed that sorted-subset sequencing was incomplete. Non-shared clonotypes displayed generation probabilities falling below those of clonotypes present in all four donors.

CDR3 length: 16 residues. Losses at the gene ends were 3 bases for V and 4 bases for J; bases not matched to a gene: 6. CDR1 MNHNY and CDR2 SVGAGI come from the germline V gene (reference sequence). The data were produced by immunoSEQ multiplex PCR, yet TCRdb's version contains in-frame clones alone and is incomplete. The sample includes some 1,100,000 clones, approximately 78% seen only once; the top ten take approximately 0.56%. Worth noting for this clone: Its antigen is as yet unknown.

Donors comprised healthy HIV-negative adults lacking recent acute infections or vaccinations. Specimen: memory CD4+ T cells from PBMCs. Subset denoted: CD45RA-negative fraction. The chain employs TRBV6-6 and TRBJ2-3, with 11 bases identical to TRBD2. This clonotype was sampled from a young man in good health. Some clones in this sample may be carry-over from other donors' samples. The CDR3 loop is CASSYGASGRSDTQYF. The CDR3 DNA reads TGTGCCAGCAGTTATGGGGCTAGCGGGAGGTCAGATACGCAGTATTTT.